The present T cell receptor beta chain was sequenced within a study of blood T cell repertoires in COVID-19. Study as a whole: Material from acute and convalescent COVID-19 was sourced from the United States, Italy and Spain. PBMCs, B-cell-depleted T cells, or T cells provided the cDNA or gDNA that made up the material.

Per the study methods: Estimation of nucleated cell counts was performed using reference gene primer amplification. The assay was immunoSEQ multiplex PCR, and TCRdb's table has in-frame clones only and misses some. That table gives V, J and clone size, and the DNA gave D and trimming. The table lists more than 85,000 clones, around 80% of them singletons, with 3.5% to 5% in the top ten. The CDR3 runs 14 residues. V gave up 1 base and J gave up 7 bases, with 11 bases separating them. Germline values: CDR1 SGHTA, CDR2 FQGNSA. This chain links TRBV7-2 with TRBJ1-5, with a possible D match to TRBD1 (6 bases). The specimen sequenced was peripheral blood. The receptor was derived from a human donor in a cohort sampled during active or convalescent COVID-19. CDR3 loop: CASSLGDTGQPQHF. CDR3 in DNA: TGTGCCAGCAGCTTAGGTGATACAGGGCAGCCCCAGCATTTT.